This record covers a single TCR beta chain. Its matching antigen is unknown. RNA extraction used unfractionated whole blood as the source of total RNA. What the library attached to individual cDNA molecules were unique molecular identifiers. Methods used by the authors: With a range of 23,224 to 690,600, the median per sample was 95,638 TCRs. TCRdb reprocessed the reads via MiXCR and lists one record per CDR3 protein. The V and J calls were not made by the authors but by TCRdb's processing. The table lists about 120,000 distinct CDR3 sequences, roughly 8.5% of them singletons. The sample originates from a study of human T cells and chemical hapten exposure. Overall study results and limits: Following DPC sensitization, TCRs present above 1 in 1000 frequency showed no change.

Looked up from germline, CDR1 is LGHDT and CDR2 is YNNKEL (reference sequence). The CDR3 is 12 residues long. J lost 9 bases, V lost 6 bases, and 1 base had no gene match. The TCR was taken from a human donor in good health. Some clones in this sample may be carry-over from other donors' samples. The sequenced sample consisted of whole blood. The chain combines TRBV3-1 with TRBJ2-1; 11 bases align to TRBD2. CDR3 sequence: CASSLAGGEQFF. CDR3 sequence (DNA): TGTGCCAGCAGTCTAGCGGGGGGTGAGCAGTTCTTC.